In this sample, the clone carrying this TCR beta chain turned up a few times. Antigen unknown. A read error may account for a junction end that differs from germline. CDR1 SGHRS and CDR2 YFSETQ come from the germline V gene. The CDR3 has 16 residues. Together with thyroid ultrasound, orbital computed tomography, serum thyroxine and TRAb, clinical symptoms were used for diagnoses. The authors obtained PBMCs from around 10 ml of fresh peripheral blood. This specimen comes from a study of T cells in Graves' hyperthyroidism and ophthalmopathy. Authors of the study amplified TCR beta CDR3 regions from RNA transcripts. HTBI primers were used for first-round RT-PCR of the TCR CDR3. TCRdb reprocessed the multiplex PCR reads with MiXCR, giving one entry per CDR3 protein. The sample shows over 700,000 distinct CDR3 sequences, about 19% of them seen only once. Study findings and constraints: Among clonotypes expanded in thyroid above 0.001, most were also found in blood. Stable hyperthyroidism was separated from ophthalmopathy by a model based on 13 V-J features.

Input material: blood. The rearrangement joins TRBV5-1 to TRBJ2-1, with D possibly TRBD2 on 6 matching bases. This clonotype was sampled from a woman aged 45-59 years with Graves' hyperthyroidism that later progressed to Graves' ophthalmopathy. CDR3 bases: TGCGCCAGCAGCCCGCACGGAGGGGACTCCTCCAATGAGCAGTTCTTC. It specifies CASSPHGGDSSNEQFF.